This T cell receptor (beta chain) was captured by sequencing in a study of lung T cells in sarcoidosis with Löfgren's syndrome. TCRdb fed the reads into MiXCR, producing one record per CDR3 protein. The sample yields roughly 63,000 distinct CDR3 sequences, 21% seen once. V was clipped by 4 bases and J by 1 base, with 16 bases between them. CDR3 length: 16 amino acids. Germline loops: CDR1 SGDLS, CDR2 YYNGEE. This TCR came from a human donor with sarcoidosis (Löfgren's syndrome or another form), or a control subject (not recorded which). What was sequenced was CD4+ T cells from PBMCs. This chain joins TRBV9 and TRBJ2-3; the D gene is possibly TRBD2 (5 bases). CDR3 DNA: TGTGCCAGCAGCAGTAGGTCGGGATTGGGCACAGATACGCAGTATTTT. Its protein product is CASSSRSGLGTDTQYF.